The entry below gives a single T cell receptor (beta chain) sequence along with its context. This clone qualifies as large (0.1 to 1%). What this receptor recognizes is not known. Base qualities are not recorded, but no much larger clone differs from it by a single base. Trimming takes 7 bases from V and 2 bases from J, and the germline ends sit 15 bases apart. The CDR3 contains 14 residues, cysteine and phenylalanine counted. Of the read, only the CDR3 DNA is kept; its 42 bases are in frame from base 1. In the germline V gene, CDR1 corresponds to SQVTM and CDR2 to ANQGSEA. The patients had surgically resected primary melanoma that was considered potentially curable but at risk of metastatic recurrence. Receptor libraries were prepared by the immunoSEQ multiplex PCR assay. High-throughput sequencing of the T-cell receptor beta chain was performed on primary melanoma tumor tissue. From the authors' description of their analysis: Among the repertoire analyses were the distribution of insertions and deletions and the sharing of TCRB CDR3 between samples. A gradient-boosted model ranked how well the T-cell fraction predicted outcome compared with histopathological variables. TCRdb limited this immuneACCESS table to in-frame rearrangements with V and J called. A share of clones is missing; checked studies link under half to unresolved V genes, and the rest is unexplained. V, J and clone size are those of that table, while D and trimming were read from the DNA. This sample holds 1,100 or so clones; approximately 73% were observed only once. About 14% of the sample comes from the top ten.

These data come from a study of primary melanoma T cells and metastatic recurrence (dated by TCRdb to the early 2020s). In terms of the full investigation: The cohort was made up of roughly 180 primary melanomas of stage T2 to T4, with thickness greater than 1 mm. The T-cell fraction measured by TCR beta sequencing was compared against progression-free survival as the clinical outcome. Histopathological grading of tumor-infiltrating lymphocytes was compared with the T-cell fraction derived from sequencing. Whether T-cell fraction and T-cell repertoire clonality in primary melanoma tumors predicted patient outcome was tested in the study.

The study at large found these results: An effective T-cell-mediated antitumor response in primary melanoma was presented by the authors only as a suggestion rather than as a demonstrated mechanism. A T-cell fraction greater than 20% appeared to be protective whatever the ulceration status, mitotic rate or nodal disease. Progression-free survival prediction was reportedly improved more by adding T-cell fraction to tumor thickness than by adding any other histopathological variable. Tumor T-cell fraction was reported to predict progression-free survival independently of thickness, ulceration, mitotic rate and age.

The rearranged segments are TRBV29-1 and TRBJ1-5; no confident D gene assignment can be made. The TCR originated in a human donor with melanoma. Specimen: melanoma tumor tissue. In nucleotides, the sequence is TGCAGCGCCACGGACGGTTATGGCAATCAGCCCCAGCATTTT. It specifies CSATDGYGNQPQHF.